The T cell receptor beta chain under discussion was sequenced for a study of sequential checkpoint blockade in melanoma. Study as a whole: Arm A got nivolumab then ipilimumab; arm B the reverse, 1:1.

Sequencing was performed with immunoSEQ multiplex PCR; in TCRdb, only in-frame clones are kept and a portion is missing. The sample has approximately 10,000 clones, approximately 72% seen once. Noted treatment: randomized to nivolumab then ipilimumab (arm A) or the reverse (arm B). PBMC sorting kept live CD3+CD8+ cells without CD19 or CD56. CDR3 size: 14 residues. Germline V gene data show CDR1 as SEHNR and CDR2 as FQNEAQ (reference sequence). Trimming at V came to 5 bases and at J to 3 bases, leaving 5 bases not matched to a gene. The source was CD8+ T cells sorted from blood (inferred from file names), collected from a patient given nivolumab and ipilimumab in sequence. This clonotype was sampled from a human donor with melanoma. The rearrangement links TRBV7-9 to TRBJ1-1; 8 bases line up with TRBD1. In DNA, the CDR3 is TGTGCCAGCAGCATAGGACAGGGCGACACTGAAGCTTTCTTT. Its protein product is CASSIGQGDTEAFF.